This T cell receptor (beta chain) was captured in a study of technical replicates of blood from several donors. CDR3 length: 11 amino acids. Between the trimmed V and J ends, which lost 7 bases and 8 bases, there was a span of 9 bases. Germline values: CDR1 MNHEY, CDR2 SVGAGI. The data were produced by immunoSEQ multiplex PCR, yet TCRdb's version contains in-frame clones alone and is incomplete. The sample shows approximately 75,000 clones, roughly 90% of them seen only once. The clonotype comes from a human donor in good health. Sequencing was performed on T cells isolated from PBMCs. J is TRBJ2-1 and V is TRBV6-5, with D tentatively TRBD2 (6 bases). CDR3 protein: CASKREDEQFF. CDR3 nucleotide sequence: TGTGCCAGCAAAAGGGAGGATGAGCAGTTCTTC.